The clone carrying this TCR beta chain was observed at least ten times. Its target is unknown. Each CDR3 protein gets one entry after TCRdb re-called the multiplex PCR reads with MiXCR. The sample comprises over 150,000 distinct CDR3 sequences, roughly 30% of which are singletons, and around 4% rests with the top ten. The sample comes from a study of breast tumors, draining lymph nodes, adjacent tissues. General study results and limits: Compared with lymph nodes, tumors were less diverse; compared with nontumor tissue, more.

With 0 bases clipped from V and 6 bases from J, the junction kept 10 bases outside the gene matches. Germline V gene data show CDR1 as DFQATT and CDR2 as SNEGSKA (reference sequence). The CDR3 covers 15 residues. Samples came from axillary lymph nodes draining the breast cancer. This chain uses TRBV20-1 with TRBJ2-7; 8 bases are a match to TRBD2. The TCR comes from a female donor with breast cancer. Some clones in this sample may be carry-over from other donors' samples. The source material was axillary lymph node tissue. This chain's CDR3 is CSARDAGTRVGEQYF. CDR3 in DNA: TGCAGTGCTAGAGATGCCGGGACTAGGGTTGGCGAGCAGTACTTC.